Following are 11 T cell receptor beta chains from one sample sequenced in a study of response to subunit inactivated influenza vaccine. TCRdb re-derived calls from the RT-PCR reads in MiXCR, one entry per CDR3 protein. The sample has about 160,000 distinct CDR3 sequences; under 13% are singletons. Sequenced here: non-naive T cells sorted from PBMCs, sampled roughly 48 days after vaccination. The receptors originated from a man in his forties or fifties who received an inactivated influenza vaccine.

V and J are TRBV7-2 and TRBJ1-3, with D uncertain. V dropped 1 base and J dropped 4 bases, with 8 bases sitting between them. The CDR3 totals 14 residues. CDR1 and CDR2 from the germline V gene are SGHTA and FQGNSA. The CDR3 region has the DNA TGTGCCAGCAGCTTAGGTACTCAAGGAAACACCATATATTTT. Residues: CASSLGTQGNTIYF.

V is TRBV4-2 and J is TRBJ2-7; D is possibly TRBD2 (6 bases). This CDR3 region has 13 residues. Per germline, CDR1 LGHNA and CDR2 YNFKEQ. V shed 4 bases and J shed 5 bases, with 12 bases lying between them. In DNA, the CDR3 is TGTGCCAGCAGCCCACGGCGGGGTGACGAGCAGTACTTC. Translated: CASSPRRGDEQYF.

This chain joins TRBV15 and TRBJ2-5; TRBD1 might be the D (6 bases). This CDR3 is built from 13 residues. Trimming left V 4 bases short and J 3 bases short, with 9 bases between. Germline CDR1 reads LNHNV; CDR2 reads YYDKDF (reference sequence). The CDR3 nucleotides read TGTGCCACCAGCAACGCAGGGGAAGAGACCCAGTACTTC. Residues: CATSNAGEETQYF. The full variable domain, completed using reference TRBV15 and TRBJ2-5, is DAMVIQNPRYQVTQFGKPVTLSCSQTLNHNVMYWYQQKSSQAPKLLFHYYDKDFNNEADTPDNFQSRRPNTSFCFLDIRSPGLGDTAMYLCATSNAGEETQYFGPGTRLLVL.

The chain carries TRBV20-1 and TRBJ2-5; D may match TRBD1 or TRBD2 (6 bases each). V lost 7 bases and J lost 3, with 18 bases in between. The CDR3 is made up of 14 amino acids. The germline V gene has CDR1 DFQATT and CDR2 SNEGSKA (reference sequence). The CDR3, as DNA: TGCAGTGTTCTCTCGGAGGAGGGGGAAGAGACCCAGTACTTC. Amino acids: CSVLSEEGEETQYF.

This clonotype was detected a few times. V is TRBV6-2 or TRBV6-3 and J is TRBJ1-5; 8 bases match TRBD1. CDR1 is MNHEY, CDR2 SVGEGT, per germline. V gave up 5 bases and J gave up 2 bases; unmatched junction bases: 8. This CDR3 is 16 amino acids long. The CDR3, as DNA: TGTGCCAGCAGTGTCCGACAGGGGATTGGCAATCAGCCCCAGCATTTT. Residues: CASSVRQGIGNQPQHF.

This clonotype was observed a handful of times. The V call is TRBV11-2, the J call TRBJ2-7; 10 nucleotides line up with TRBD1. The germline CDR1 and CDR2 sequences are SGHAT and FQNNGV. This CDR3 spans 16 amino acids. The junction had 9 bases not matched to a gene; V was cut back by 5 bases and J by 2 bases. The CDR3 spells CASSPLRGQGPYEQYF. Written as DNA, the CDR3 is TGTGCCAGCAGCCCGCTAAGGGGACAGGGGCCCTACGAGCAGTACTTC.

This clonotype was seen more than once but under ten times. The gene calls are TRBV20-1 and TRBJ1-1; D is uncertain. CDR3 length equals 12 residues. Trimming stripped 3 bases from V and 2 bases from J, with 7 bases between. The germline V gene encodes CDR1 DFQATT and CDR2 SNEGSKA (reference sequence). CDR3 region: CSASYTNTEAFF. For the CDR3, the DNA is TGCAGTGCTAGTTATACCAACACTGAAGCTTTCTTT.

The CDR3 protein is CASSLPGTGYDETQYF. As DNA, the CDR3 is TGTGCCAGCAGCTTACCTGGAACAGGGTACGACGAGACCCAGTACTTC. The gene calls are TRBV7-6 and TRBJ2-5; possibly TRBD1 for D (6 bases). CDR3 length equals 16 residues. The V end was cut by 2 bases, the J end by 5 bases, with 18 bases between. Germline V gene sequence: CDR1 SGHVS, CDR2 FNYEAQ.

This clonotype has just a few counts. CDR3 region: CSTSGSYNEQFF. For the CDR3, the DNA is TGCAGTACCTCCGGGAGCTACAATGAGCAGTTCTTC. The gene calls are TRBV20-1 and TRBJ2-1; maybe TRBD2 (6 bases). V gave up 8 bases and J gave up 3 bases, with 11 bases separating them. The CDR3 runs to 12 residues. Germline V gives CDR1 DFQATT, CDR2 SNEGSKA (reference sequence).

This clonotype was observed a few times. The chain recombines TRBV2 with TRBJ2-7; 11 bases align to TRBD2. Germline loops: CDR1 SNHLY, CDR2 FYNNEI. This CDR3 spans 16 amino acids. J lost 5 bases, V lost 4 bases, and 10 bases had no gene match. DNA for the CDR3: TGTGCCAGCAGTGCCTATGGACTAGCGGGTTCAAACGAGCAGTACTTC. Translated, it gives CASSAYGLAGSNEQYF.

This clonotype was recorded many times. The V and J genes are TRBV5-6 and TRBJ1-3; no firm D call. V dropped 4 bases and J dropped 0 bases, with 14 bases sitting between them. Germline CDR1 is SGHDT and CDR2 is YYEEEE. This CDR3 has 16 amino acids. The CDR3 DNA reads as TGTGCCAGCAGCCGGTGGCGGGAGAGCTCTGGAAACACCATATATTTT. Translation: CASSRWRESSGNTIYF.